These T cell receptor beta chains were read from a single sample in a study of cytomegalovirus exposure and HLA in healthy donors. Produced via immunoSEQ multiplex PCR; TCRdb's table is partial and in-frame only. The data contain about 130,000 clones, 60% to 85% of them singletons. The sample consisted of PBMCs. These receptors all stem from a human donor in good health. The conserved cysteine and the conserved F or W are not part of the CDR3 here. A D gene is named only where the DNA matches it firmly.

>NA|TRBV6-5|TRBJ1-1
ASSPLSYREAF
>NA|TRBV29-1|TRBJ1-3
SVEDPVPGTGNTIY
>TRBD1|TRBV6-1|TRBJ1-1
ASTLRGGRTEAF
>NA|TRBV6-5|TRBJ1-4
ASSRNTGGDEKLF
>NA|TRBV15|TRBJ1-1
ATSRAGMNTEAF
>NA|TRBV27|TRBJ1-5
ASSPNGVYNQPQH
>TRBD1|TRBV7-8|TRBJ1-6
ASLGDRVNSPLH
>TRBD1|TRBV19|TRBJ1-3
ASSTDRVSGNTIY
>TRBD1|TRBV7-9|TRBJ2-7
ASSYSGTGPYEQY
>TRBD2|TRBV27|TRBJ2-1
ASSGLAGYNEQF
>TRBD1|TRBV5-6|TRBJ2-6
ASSLEGAGGANVLT
>NA|TRBV7-3|TRBJ1-4
ASSSGVGEKLF
>TRBD1|TRBV7-6|TRBJ2-7
ASSLLSPGQGLGEQY
>NA|TRBV5-4|TRBJ2-5
ASSPSTGETQY
>TRBD1|TRBV4-1|TRBJ2-5
ASSPDRGYQETQY